Following are 31 T cell receptor beta chains from one sample sequenced in a study of CD8 T cells in Susac syndrome. RNA amounts of about 0.5 to 1 ug underwent reverse transcription with random hexamers. Each CDR3 protein gets one entry after TCRdb re-called the immunoSEQ multiplex PCR reads with MiXCR. The data contain hundreds of thousands of distinct CDR3 sequences, more than 80% of them singletons. Sequenced material: CD8+ T cells from PBMCs. The receptor set was obtained from a human donor with multiple sclerosis.

V usage is TRBV5-1 and J usage is TRBJ1-2, with a tentative D call TRBD1 (5 bases). CDR1 and CDR2 (germline): SGHRS, YFSETQ. V shed 0 bases and J shed 0 bases, with 9 bases lying between them. This CDR3 contains 15 residues. The CDR3 nucleotides read TGCGCCAGCAGCTTGGATGGACATTCTAACTATGGCTACACCTTC. Translated: CASSLDGHSNYGYTF.

The J gene is TRBJ1-3, the V gene TRBV2; 8 bases match TRBD1. Trimming took 7 bases from V and 1 from J; bases not matched to a gene: 12. Germline V gene sequence: CDR1 SNHLY, CDR2 FYNNEI. CDR3 length: 17 amino acids. CDR3 DNA sequence: TGTGCCAGCACCCAGACCCGGACAGGGAGGTCTGGAAACACCATATATTTT. Translated, it gives CASTQTRTGRSGNTIYF.

The CDR3 loop is CASSLRIRMDYEQYF. In nucleotides, the CDR3 is TGTGCCAGCAGTTTAAGGATCAGGATGGACTACGAGCAGTACTTC. This sequence joins TRBV28 and TRBJ2-7; the D is unclear. From germline, CDR1 is MDHEN and CDR2 SYDVKM. This CDR3 comprises 15 residues. V lost 2 bases and J lost 3, with 14 bases in between.

This clonotype was seen once. This chain connects TRBV7-6 to TRBJ2-5; D gene ambiguous. V shed 4 bases and J shed 1 base, with 4 bases lying between them. This CDR3 has 12 amino acids. Germline V gives CDR1 SGHVS, CDR2 FNYEAQ. The CDR3 reads CASSSFQETQYF. DNA of the CDR3: TGTGCCAGCAGCTCTTTCCAAGAGACCCAGTACTTC.

This clonotype was detected only a few times. This sequence joins TRBV20-1 and TRBJ1-5; no clear D gene. The germline V and J ends were trimmed by 0 bases and 3 bases, with 9 bases remaining between them. The germline V gene has CDR1 DFQATT and CDR2 SNEGSKA (reference sequence). The CDR3 sequence is 14 residues long. CDR3 in amino acids: CSARELVDNQPQHF. CDR3 in DNA: TGCAGTGCTAGAGAATTGGTGGACAATCAGCCCCAGCATTTT.

The J gene is TRBJ2-7, the V gene TRBV5-1, with TRBD2 matching 10 bases. Germline CDR1 reads SGHRS; CDR2 reads YFSETQ. With V trimmed by 3 bases and J by 6 bases, 9 bases remained unmatched. There are 15 residues in the CDR3. CDR3 coding DNA: TGCGCCAGCAGCTCGAATCCGGGACTAGCGTCCGAGCAGTACTTC. Translation: CASSSNPGLASEQYF.

The rearrangement joins TRBV10-3 to TRBJ1-2, with D perhaps TRBD1 (6 bases). V gave up 3 bases and J gave up 3 bases, with 14 bases separating them. Germline V lookup: CDR1 ENHRY, CDR2 SYGVKD. The CDR3 covers 15 residues. CDR3 residues: CAISDWEGDYYGYTF. The CDR3, as DNA: TGTGCCATCAGTGATTGGGAGGGGGATTACTATGGCTACACCTTC.

V usage is TRBV3-1 and J usage is TRBJ2-3, with 10 bases fitting TRBD1. V was clipped by 5 bases and J by 4 bases; unmatched bases: 9. Germline CDR1 LGHDT, CDR2 YNNKEL (reference sequence). The CDR3 is 16 amino acids. The CDR3: CASSESGTGESDTQYF. DNA for the CDR3: TGTGCCAGCAGCGAATCCGGGACAGGGGAGTCAGATACGCAGTATTTT.

The table lists this clonotype with a few counts. The CDR3 protein is CASSQDLTEYEQYF. The CDR3 DNA is TGTGCCAGCAGCCAAGATCTTACGGAATACGAGCAGTACTTC. This chain connects TRBV3-1 to TRBJ2-7; unclear D gene. V dropped 0 bases and J dropped 4 bases, with 10 bases sitting between them. Germline CDR1 is LGHDT and CDR2 is YNNKEL (reference sequence). The CDR3 sequence is 14 residues long.

This clonotype was picked up one time. CDR3: CAISETRYEQYF. CDR3 in DNA: TGTGCCATCAGTGAGACAAGGTACGAGCAGTACTTC. The chain links TRBV10-3 to TRBJ2-7; D call uncertain. The V end lost 2 bases, the J end lost 4 bases, and 6 bases lay between the germline ends. CDR3 length: 12 residues. The germline V gene has CDR1 ENHRY and CDR2 SYGVKD.

This chain uses TRBV12-3 or TRBV12-4 with TRBJ2-1; TRBD1 matches at 11 bases. The CDR3 consists of 14 residues. J was trimmed by 7 bases and V by 8 bases; bases with no gene match: 7. The CDR3 DNA sequence: TGTGCCAGCCATCACGGGACAGGGGGGAATGAGCAGTTCTTC. Protein sequence: CASHHGTGGNEQFF.

This clonotype was seen a few times. This chain links TRBV6-1 with TRBJ1-2; the match to TRBD1 covers 7 bases. With 4 bases clipped from V and 3 bases from J, the junction kept 5 bases outside the gene matches. This CDR3 contains 14 residues. Germline V gene lookup returns CDR1 MNHNS and CDR2 SASEGT. CDR3 bases: TGTGCCAGCAGTGTAAGGCAGGGGGACTATGGCTACACCTTC. Protein product: CASSVRQGDYGYTF.

The chain recombines TRBV20-1 with TRBJ2-1; 11 nucleotides align to TRBD2. J was trimmed by 4 bases and V by 7 bases; bases with no gene match: 6. The CDR3 runs to 14 residues. Germline CDR1 and CDR2: DFQATT and SNEGSKA (reference sequence). The CDR3 nucleotides are TGCAGTGTAAAGGGACTAGCGGAATACAATGAGCAGTTCTTC. It encodes CSVKGLAEYNEQFF.

This chain uses TRBV5-1 with TRBJ1-2; D possibly corresponds to TRBD1 (5 bases). The germline V gene encodes CDR1 SGHRS and CDR2 YFSETQ. This CDR3 is built from 15 residues. V was clipped by 2 bases and J by 4 bases, with 15 bases between them. CDR3 sequence reads: CASSFTGNPGYGYTF. DNA for the CDR3: TGCGCCAGCAGCTTCACAGGAAACCCCGGCTATGGCTACACCTTC.

Only a few counts were recorded for this clonotype. The chain has TRBV7-9 and TRBJ2-2; D gene uncertain. This CDR3 is 12 amino acids long. CDR1 is SEHNR and CDR2 is FQNEAQ in the germline V gene (reference sequence). Deletions cut 6 bases from V and 7 bases from J, with 9 bases between. The DNA for the CDR3 is TGTGCCAGCAGTCCTTTAAGCGGGGAGCTGTTTTTT. It yields the protein CASSPLSGELFF.

The gene calls are TRBV29-1 and TRBJ1-2; unclear D gene. Germline CDR1 and CDR2: SQVTM and ANQGSEA. With 4 bases removed from V and 0 bases from J, the gap between germline ends came to 18 bases. The CDR3 covers 16 residues. The CDR3 loop is CSVGTADGFSNYGYTF. In nucleotides, the CDR3 is TGCAGCGTTGGCACTGCGGACGGATTCTCTAACTATGGCTACACCTTC.

The V gene is TRBV9, the J gene TRBJ2-5; no firm D call. The CDR3 length is 12 residues. V lost 4 bases, J lost 3 bases, and 7 bases lay in between. CDR1 SGDLS and CDR2 YYNGEE come from the germline V gene. The CDR3 DNA follows: TGTGCCAGCAGCCCGGCGGAAGAGACCCAGTACTTC. Translated, it gives CASSPAEETQYF.

The chain uses TRBV5-5 and TRBJ2-5, with D maybe TRBD1 (5 bases). The CDR3 runs 12 residues. Germline V gene sequence: CDR1 SGHKS, CDR2 YYEKEE (reference sequence). V was shortened by 6 bases and J by 3 bases, with 9 bases between the two germline ends. The CDR3 protein is CASKTDEETQYF. CDR3 DNA: TGTGCCAGCAAGACAGACGAAGAGACCCAGTACTTC. Supplemented by reference TRBV5-5 and TRBJ2-5, the full variable domain reads DAGVTQSPTHLIKTRGQQVTLRCSPISGHKSVSWYQQVLGQGPQFIFQYYEKEERGRGNFPDRFSARQFPNYSSELNVNALLLGDSALYLCASKTDEETQYFGPGTRLLVL.

The chain has TRBV28 and TRBJ2-5; unclear D gene. Looked up from germline, CDR1 is MDHEN and CDR2 is SYDVKM. V lost 1 base to trimming and J lost 4 bases, with 10 bases between them. There are 14 residues in the CDR3. The CDR3, as DNA: TGTGCCAGCAGTTTATTCGGGTTAGGAGAGACCCAGTACTTC. Its protein product is CASSLFGLGETQYF.

This chain joins TRBV11-2 and TRBJ1-1; no firm D call. Germline CDR1 reads SGHAT; CDR2 reads FQNNGV. This CDR3 comprises 14 residues. V was shortened by 4 bases and J by 8 bases, with 17 bases between the two germline ends. CDR3 sequence (DNA): TGTGCCAGCAGCTCCGCCGGGGTCGCCCCCGAAGCTTTCTTT. Protein product: CASSSAGVAPEAFF.

This clonotype occurred a few times. The rearrangement uses TRBV11-2 and TRBJ1-1; D remains ambiguous. The CDR3 spans 11 residues. V lost 5 bases, J lost 2 bases, and 3 bases lay in between. Germline CDR1 reads SGHAT; CDR2 reads FQNNGV. The CDR3 DNA sequence: TGTGCCAGCAGCCATAACACTGAAGCTTTCTTT. Its protein product is CASSHNTEAFF.

This chain connects TRBV19 to TRBJ2-2, with D possibly being TRBD1 or TRBD2 (5 bases each). The CDR3 is 12 residues long. Germline V gene data show CDR1 as LNHDA and CDR2 as SQIVND (reference sequence). With 2 bases removed from V and 9 bases from J, the gap between germline ends came to 7 bases. As DNA, the CDR3 is TGTGCCAGTAGTATATGGGGGAGGGAGCTGTTTTTT. This gives the protein CASSIWGRELFF.

The chain joins TRBV6-4 to TRBJ2-3; weak D call: TRBD2 (5 bases). This CDR3 region has 15 residues. The germline CDR1 and CDR2 sequences are MRHNA and SNTAGT. The V and J ends lost 6 bases and 0 bases respectively, with 13 bases between them. The CDR3 DNA is TGTGCCAGCAGGAGCGGATTATCTAGCACAGATACGCAGTATTTT. It translates to CASRSGLSSTDTQYF.

The count of this clonotype is one. V usage is TRBV6-1 and J usage is TRBJ2-6; D is perhaps TRBD2 (6 bases). The ends were cut back, 1 base at V and 2 bases at J, with 9 bases in the middle. Germline loops: CDR1 MNHNS, CDR2 SASEGT. This CDR3 has 16 residues. This CDR3 reads CASSEEEGAGANVLTF. The CDR3 nucleotides are TGTGCCAGCAGTGAAGAGGAGGGCGCTGGGGCCAACGTCCTGACTTTC.

The rearrangement uses TRBV6-5 and TRBJ2-1; 7 bases agree with TRBD1. The trim removed 7 bases at V and 7 bases at J, leaving 10 bases unmatched. The CDR3 totals 14 residues. The V gene's germline CDR1 is MNHEY and CDR2 SVGAGI. CDR3 sequence: CASMSGGVRNEQFF. The CDR3 region has the DNA TGTGCCAGCATGTCAGGGGGAGTAAGGAATGAGCAGTTCTTC.

V is TRBV2 and J is TRBJ2-7; tentative D call: TRBD1 (6 bases). V was shortened by 3 bases and J by 4 bases, with 13 bases between the two germline ends. CDR1 SNHLY and CDR2 FYNNEI come from the germline V gene. The CDR3 runs to 14 residues. The CDR3, as DNA: TGTGCCAGCAGTGAGTCAGGGGAATCGTACGAGCAGTACTTC. Its translation is CASSESGESYEQYF.

This chain joins TRBV6-1 and TRBJ1-4; no reliable D call. V lost 1 base, J lost 4 bases, and 7 bases lay in between. The germline CDR1 and CDR2 sequences are MNHNS and SASEGT. The CDR3 runs to 14 residues. This CDR3 is CASSEEFYNEKLFF. The CDR3 DNA sequence: TGTGCCAGCAGTGAAGAGTTCTATAATGAAAAACTGTTTTTT.

The chain combines TRBV15 with TRBJ2-1, with a possible D match to TRBD2 (5 bases). Trimming took 5 bases from V and 6 from J, leaving 14 bases between them. The CDR3 is 14 residues long. CDR1 and CDR2 from the germline V gene are LNHNV and YYDKDF (reference sequence). CDR3 coding DNA: TGTGCCACCAGCGAGGAGGTACAGAGCAATGAGCAGTTCTTC. Translating gives CATSEEVQSNEQFF.

For the CDR3, the DNA is TGTGCCAGCAGTTACTCGACGGACGGGATCACCGGGGAGCTGTTTTTT. Its translation is CASSYSTDGITGELFF. V and J are TRBV6-5 and TRBJ2-2; D is perhaps TRBD2 (5 bases). V lost 0 bases, J lost 4 bases, and 12 bases lay in between. Germline CDR1 and CDR2: MNHEY and SVGAGI. CDR3 length: 16 amino acids.

The chain couples TRBV5-1 to TRBJ2-7; 7 nucleotides match TRBD2. The CDR3 has 15 residues. CDR1 and CDR2 (germline): SGHRS, YFSETQ. The V segment lost 4 bases and the J segment 3 bases; nucleotides outside the gene matches: 10. The CDR3 DNA follows: TGCGCCAGCAGCCTAGGACTAGTCGACGTCTACGAGCAGTACTTC. It is translated as CASSLGLVDVYEQYF.

This clonotype was observed once. This chain links TRBV3-1 with TRBJ1-5; D may be TRBD1 (5 bases). The germline CDR1 and CDR2 sequences are LGHDT and YNNKEL (reference sequence). The V end lost 0 bases, the J end lost 7 bases, and 19 bases lay between the germline ends. This CDR3 has 17 amino acids. The CDR3 loop reads CASSQDFGGGFEQPQHF. The CDR3 DNA is TGTGCCAGCAGCCAAGATTTCGGGGGAGGTTTCGAGCAGCCCCAGCATTTT.